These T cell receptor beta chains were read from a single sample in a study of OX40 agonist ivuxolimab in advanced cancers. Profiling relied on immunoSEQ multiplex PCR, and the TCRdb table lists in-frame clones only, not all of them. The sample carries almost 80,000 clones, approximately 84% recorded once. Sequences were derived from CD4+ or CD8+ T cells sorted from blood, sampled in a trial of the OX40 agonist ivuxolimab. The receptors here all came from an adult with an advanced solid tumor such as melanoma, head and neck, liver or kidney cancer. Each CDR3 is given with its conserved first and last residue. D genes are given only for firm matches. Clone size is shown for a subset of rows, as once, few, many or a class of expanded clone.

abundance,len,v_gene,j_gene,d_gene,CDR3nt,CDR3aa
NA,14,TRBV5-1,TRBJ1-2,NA,TGCGCCAGCAGCTCTCAGACAGCTAACTATGGCTACACCTTC,CASSSQTANYGYTF
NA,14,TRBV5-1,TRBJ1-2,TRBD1,TGCGCCAGCAGCTTTGGGACAGAGCATGATGGCTACACCTTC,CASSFGTEHDGYTF
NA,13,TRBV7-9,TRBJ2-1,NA,TGTGCCAGCAGCTTAACAGGGTACAATGAGCAGTTCTTC,CASSLTGYNEQFF
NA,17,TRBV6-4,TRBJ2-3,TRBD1,TGTGCCAGCAGTGATCCTTGGACAGGGCTCATCACAGATACGCAGTATTTT,CASSDPWTGLITDTQYF
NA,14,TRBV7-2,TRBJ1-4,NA,TGTGCCAGCAGCCCAGGGCAGGGCGTTGAAAAACTGTTTTTT,CASSPGQGVEKLFF
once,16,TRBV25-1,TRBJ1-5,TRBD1,TGTGCCAGCATCGGAGACCGGGACAGGGACGATCAGCCCCAGCATTTT,CASIGDRDRDDQPQHF
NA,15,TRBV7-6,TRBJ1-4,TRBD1,TGTGCCAGCAGCATGACACAGGGGCCTAATGAAAAACTGTTTTTT,CASSMTQGPNEKLFF
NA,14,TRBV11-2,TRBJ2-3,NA,TGTGCCAGCAGTTTTCAGCGGGGCACAGATACGCAGTATTTT,CASSFQRGTDTQYF
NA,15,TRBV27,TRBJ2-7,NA,TGTGCCAGCAGTCTTGGGGGCTCTTCTAACTACGAGCAGTACTTC,CASSLGGSSNYEQYF
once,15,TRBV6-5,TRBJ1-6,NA,TGTGCCAGCAGCCGAGGGACCGCGAATAATTCACCCCTCCACTTT,CASSRGTANNSPLHF
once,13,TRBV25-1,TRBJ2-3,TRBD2,TGTGCCAGCAGTGAATGGGAAAGCGGGGATGTGAATTTT,CASSEWESGDVNF
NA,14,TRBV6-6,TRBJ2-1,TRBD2,TGTGCCAGCAGTTACCCGGGACTAGACAATGAGCAGTTCTTC,CASSYPGLDNEQFF
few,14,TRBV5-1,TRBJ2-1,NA,TGCGCCAGCAGCTTGGGGGGAACCGACAATGAGCAGTTCTTC,CASSLGGTDNEQFF
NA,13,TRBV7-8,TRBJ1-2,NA,TGTGCCAGCAGCTTACCGGGGGCGTATGGCTACACCTTC,CASSLPGAYGYTF
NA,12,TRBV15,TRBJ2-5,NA,TGTGCCACCAGCAGAGATGAAACGTCGCAGTACTTC,CATSRDETSQYF
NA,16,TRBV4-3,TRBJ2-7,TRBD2,TGCGCCAGCAGCCAAGATTTCGGGGGGAGCTCCTACGAGCAGTACTTC,CASSQDFGGSSYEQYF
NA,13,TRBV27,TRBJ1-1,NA,TGTGCCAGCAGTACTTCACCGAACACTGAAGCTTTCTTT,CASSTSPNTEAFF
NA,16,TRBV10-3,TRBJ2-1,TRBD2,TGTGCCATCAGTGCTATCAGCGGGGAGCTCCACAATGAGCAGTTCTTC,CAISAISGELHNEQFF
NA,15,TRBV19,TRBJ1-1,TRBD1,TGTGCCAGTAGTCCGATGACAGGGGTTCGCACTGAAGCTTTCTTT,CASSPMTGVRTEAFF
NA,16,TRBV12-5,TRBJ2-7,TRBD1,TGTGCTAGTGGTTACCACCGCGGGACAGGGGTTGGCGAGCAGTACTTC,CASGYHRGTGVGEQYF
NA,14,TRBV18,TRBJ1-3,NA,TGTGCCAGCTCATCTCGGGACACCCAAAACACCATATATTTT,CASSSRDTQNTIYF
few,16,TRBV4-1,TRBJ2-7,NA,TGCGCCAGCAGCCAATCCTCTAGCGGACAGACCTACGAGCAGTACTTC,CASSQSSSGQTYEQYF
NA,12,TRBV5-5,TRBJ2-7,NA,TGTGCCAGCAGCTTGGGGAGGTACGAGCAGTACTTC,CASSLGRYEQYF
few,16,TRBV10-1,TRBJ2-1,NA,TGCGCCAGCAGTGAGTCGTTGAGGCAGGGGATGGATGAGCAGTTCTTC,CASSESLRQGMDEQFF
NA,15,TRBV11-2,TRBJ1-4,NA,TGTGCCAGCAGCCCCCTCGGGGTAGATAATGAAAAACTGTTTTTT,CASSPLGVDNEKLFF
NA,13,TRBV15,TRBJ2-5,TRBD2,TGTGCCACCAGCGTAGGACTAGTAGAGACCCAGTACTTC,CATSVGLVETQYF
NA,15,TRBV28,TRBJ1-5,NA,TGTGCCAGCAGTTATCCGGGACGGACTGGTGGGCCCCAGCATTTT,CASSYPGRTGGPQHF
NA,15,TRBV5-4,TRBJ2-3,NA,TGTGCCAGCAGCTTGGCCGAGTTGGGCACAGATACGCAGTATTTT,CASSLAELGTDTQYF
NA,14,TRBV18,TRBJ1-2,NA,TGTGCCAGCTCAATTGAAGGGGGGAAACATGGCTACACCTTC,CASSIEGGKHGYTF
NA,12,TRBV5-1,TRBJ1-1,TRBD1,TGCGCCAGCGGGACAGGGGGCACTGAAGCTTTCTTT,CASGTGGTEAFF
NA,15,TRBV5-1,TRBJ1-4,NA,TGCGCCAGCAGAGACGGCTCCTCAACTAATGAAAAACTGTTTTTT,CASRDGSSTNEKLFF
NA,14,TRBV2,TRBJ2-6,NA,TGTGCCAGCAGCAGGTACTCTGGGGCCAACGTCCTGACTTTC,CASSRYSGANVLTF
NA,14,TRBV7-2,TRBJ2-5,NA,TGTGCCAGCAGCTTAGTGGGCGGCCAAGAGACCCAGTACTTC,CASSLVGGQETQYF
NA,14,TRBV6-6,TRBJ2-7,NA,TGTGCCAGCAGTGCCCGGGACCACAGGTACGAGCAGTACTTC,CASSARDHRYEQYF
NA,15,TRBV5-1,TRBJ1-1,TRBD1,TGCGCCAGCAGCTTGGGACAGGGGGCGGGCACTGAAGCTTTCTTT,CASSLGQGAGTEAFF
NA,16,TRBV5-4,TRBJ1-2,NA,TGTGCCAGCAGCCGTCGTACAGACCGTTCCCGCTATGGCTACACCTTC,CASSRRTDRSRYGYTF
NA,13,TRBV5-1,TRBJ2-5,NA,TGCGCCAGCAGCTTCGGACAACAAGAGACCCAGTACTTC,CASSFGQQETQYF
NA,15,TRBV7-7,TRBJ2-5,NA,TGTGCCAGCAGCTTAGGCCTCGCAGGGAGAGAGACCCAGTACTTC,CASSLGLAGRETQYF
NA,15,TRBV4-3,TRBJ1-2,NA,TGCGCCAGCAGCCAAGTCCTCGGTGAGCCCTATGGCTACACCTTC,CASSQVLGEPYGYTF
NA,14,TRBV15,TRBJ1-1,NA,TGTGCCACCAGGGAGGATGGGATTAGCGCTGAAGCTTTCTTT,CATREDGISAEAFF
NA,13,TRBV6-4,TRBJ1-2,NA,TGTGCCAGCACCCCGGGGCTGGGTTATGGCTACACCTTC,CASTPGLGYGYTF
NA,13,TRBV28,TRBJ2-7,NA,TGTGCCAGCAGGTCCGGGATACTCTACGAGCAGTACTTC,CASRSGILYEQYF
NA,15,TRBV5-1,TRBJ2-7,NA,TGCGCCAGTGACCGTACGGGCGATAATCCTCGCGAGCAGTACTTC,CASDRTGDNPREQYF
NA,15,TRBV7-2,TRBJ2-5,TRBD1,TGTGCCAGCAGTCATCCGGGACAGAGACAAGAGACCCAGTACTTC,CASSHPGQRQETQYF
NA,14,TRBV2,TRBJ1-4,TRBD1,TGTGCCAGCAGGGGGACAGCGCCCACTGAAAAACTGTTTTTT,CASRGTAPTEKLFF
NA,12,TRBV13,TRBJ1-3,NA,TGTGCCAGCAGCTTAAGAGGAAACACCATATATTTT,CASSLRGNTIYF
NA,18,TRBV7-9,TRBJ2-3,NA,TGTGCCAGCAGCTTAGAGCAGGGAGAGTGGGGTAGCACAGATACGCAGTATTTT,CASSLEQGEWGSTDTQYF
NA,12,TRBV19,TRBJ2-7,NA,TGTGCCAGTGGCCGGAGTTTCTACGAGCAGTACTTC,CASGRSFYEQYF
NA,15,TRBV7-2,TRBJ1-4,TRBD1,TGTGCCAGCAGCTTTCGGGACAGGGCTAATGAAAAACTGTTTTTT,CASSFRDRANEKLFF
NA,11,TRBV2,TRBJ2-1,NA,TGTGCCAGCAGTGTCTACAATGAGCAGTTCTTC,CASSVYNEQFF
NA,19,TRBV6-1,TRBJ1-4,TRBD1,TGTGCCAGCAGTGAAGCGGTAGGACAGGGATGGCCAACTAATGAAAAACTGTTTTTT,CASSEAVGQGWPTNEKLFF
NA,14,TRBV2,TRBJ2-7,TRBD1,TGTGCCAGCACGACAGGGGTGTTTCCCTACGAGCAGTACTTC,CASTTGVFPYEQYF
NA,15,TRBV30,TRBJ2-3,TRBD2,TGTGCCTCCGCAGCGCTAGCGGGAGGAGCAGATACGCAGTATTTT,CASAALAGGADTQYF
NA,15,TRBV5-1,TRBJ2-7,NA,TGCGCCAGCAGCTTAACCGGGACTCAAGGCTACGAGCAGTACTTC,CASSLTGTQGYEQYF
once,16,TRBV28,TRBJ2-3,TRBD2,TGTGCCAGCAGTCCGACGAGCGGGAGGAGCACAGATACGCAGTATTTT,CASSPTSGRSTDTQYF
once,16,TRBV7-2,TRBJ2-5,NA,TGTGCCAGCAGCGTCCGCCGTACAGGATCTCTCGAGACCCAGTACTTC,CASSVRRTGSLETQYF
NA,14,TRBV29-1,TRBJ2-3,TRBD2,TGCAGCGCCGGCGGACTAGCGGGCACAGATACGCAGTATTTT,CSAGGLAGTDTQYF